Here is one TCR beta chain with its context. The antigen this receptor binds is unknown. There are no base qualities to consult, and no much larger clone falls within one base. For sequencing of the TCRbeta CDR3 region, genomic DNA was extracted from the sorted cells. The immunoSEQ Assay was used to sequence the TCRbeta CDR3 regions. The table comes from immuneACCESS by way of TCRdb, which keeps in-frame sequences with V and J called. Part of the clones is missing from these tables; in studies checked, under half for an unresolved V gene and the rest for unknown reasons. This sample comprises about 94,000 clones, roughly 84% of them detected only once. In total, the top ten clones hold approximately 0.29% of the sample. The trial excluded patients who had a history of autoimmune disease or were on systemic immunosuppression. Peripheral blood for TCR sequencing was collected from all dose cohorts at baseline, on cycle 4 day 1, and on cycle 7 day 1. Samples were obtained from an open-label, multicenter, first-in-human phase I dose-escalation trial of ivuxolimab. Adults with locally advanced or metastatic head and neck squamous cell, hepatocellular, melanoma or renal cell carcinoma were enrolled in the trial. CD4+ and CD8+ T cells were sorted separately from peripheral blood before TCR sequencing.

The CDR3 covers 14 residues, taking in both the cysteine and the phenylalanine. The DNA shown is the 42-base CDR3, in frame from base 1. The germline V gene provides CDR1 MNHEY and CDR2 SVGAGI. Clipping removes 3 bases from V and 8 bases from J, with 8 as the unmatched junction base count. This sample was included in a study of OX40 agonist ivuxolimab in advanced cancers. Looking at the study overall: Ivuxolimab, which targeted the costimulatory receptor OX40 (CD134), was an agonistic, fully human IgG2 monoclonal antibody. The paper describes the monotherapy dose-escalation part (N = 52 patients) of the phase I trial of ivuxolimab. Among the approximately 54 dose-escalation patients, about 20 had hepatocellular carcinoma, 15 or so melanoma, 9 renal cell carcinoma and 9 head and neck cancer. The purpose of peripheral TCRbeta sequencing was to test whether ivuxolimab changed TCR sequence diversity and led to clonal T-cell expansion. Prior anti-PD-1, anti-PD-L1 or anti-CTLA-4 therapy was permitted, and checkpoint inhibitors had been received by 30% to 40% of dose-escalation patients. Intravenous ivuxolimab was administered to patients every 2 weeks at six dose levels: 0.01, 0.1, 0.3, 1.5, 3 and 10 mg/kg. Three dose-escalation patients achieved partial responses, one with hepatocellular carcinoma and two with cutaneous melanoma. The dose-escalation cohort was roughly 83% male with a mean age of about 65 years, ranging from about 23 to 85.

What the research found in general, with its limitations: At doses of 0.1 to 3.0 mg/kg, clonal expansion of both CD4+ and CD8+ blood T cells was observed from baseline to week 6. Antigen specificity was not determined for the clonally expanded peripheral T cells. In the 0.1-3.0 mg/kg groups, partial responders were among the patients with the lowest normalized peripheral clonal expansion, particularly in CD8+ T cells. After ivuxolimab, expanded clones were on average more numerous among CD8+ T cells than among CD4+ T cells. Low levels of normalized T-cell clonal expansion were also seen in some patients who did not respond.

In this chain, TRBV6-5 is recombined with TRBJ1-2; 8 bases in the middle match TRBD1. The source was CD4+ or CD8+ T cells sorted from blood, collected in a trial of the OX40 agonist ivuxolimab. This TCR was recovered from an adult with an advanced solid tumor such as melanoma, head and neck, liver or kidney cancer. The CDR3 reads as follows: CASSYPGQAGGYTF. DNA sequence: TGTGCCAGCAGTTATCCGGGACAGGCAGGGGGCTACACCTTC.